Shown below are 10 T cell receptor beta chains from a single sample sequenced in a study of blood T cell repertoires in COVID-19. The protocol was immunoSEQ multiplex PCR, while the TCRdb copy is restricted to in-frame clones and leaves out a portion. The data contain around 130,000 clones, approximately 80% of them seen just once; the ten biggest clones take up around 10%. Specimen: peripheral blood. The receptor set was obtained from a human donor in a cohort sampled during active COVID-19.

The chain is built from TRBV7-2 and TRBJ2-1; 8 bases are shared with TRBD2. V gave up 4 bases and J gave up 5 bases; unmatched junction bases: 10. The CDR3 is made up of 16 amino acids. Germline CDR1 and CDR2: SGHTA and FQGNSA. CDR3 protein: CASSSPGLGAHNEQFF. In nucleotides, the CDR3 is TGTGCCAGCAGCTCTCCGGGACTAGGGGCCCACAATGAGCAGTTCTTC.

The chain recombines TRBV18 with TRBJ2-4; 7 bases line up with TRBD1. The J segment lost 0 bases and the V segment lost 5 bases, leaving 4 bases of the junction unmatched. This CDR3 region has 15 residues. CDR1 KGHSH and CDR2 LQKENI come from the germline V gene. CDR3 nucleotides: TGTGCCAGCTCAGAGGACAGGTTAGCCAAAAACATTCAGTACTTC. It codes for CASSEDRLAKNIQYF.

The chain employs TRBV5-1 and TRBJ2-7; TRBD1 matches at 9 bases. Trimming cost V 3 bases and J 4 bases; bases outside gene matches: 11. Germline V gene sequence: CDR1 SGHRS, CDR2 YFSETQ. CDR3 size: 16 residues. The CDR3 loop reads CASSSQLTGQGYEQYF. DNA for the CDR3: TGCGCCAGCAGCTCGCAGCTGACTGGACAGGGGTACGAGCAGTACTTC. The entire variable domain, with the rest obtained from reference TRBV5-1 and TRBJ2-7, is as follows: KAGVTQTPRYLIKTRGQQVTLSCSPISGHRSVSWYQQTPGQGLQFLFEYFSETQRNKGNFPGRFSGRQFSNSRSEMNVSTLELGDSALYLCASSSQLTGQGYEQYFGPGTRLTVT.

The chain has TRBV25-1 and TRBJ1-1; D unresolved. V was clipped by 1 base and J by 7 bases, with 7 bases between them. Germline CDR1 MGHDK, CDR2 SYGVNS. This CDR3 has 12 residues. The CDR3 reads CASSESTYEAFF. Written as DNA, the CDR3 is TGTGCCAGCAGTGAATCCACTTATGAAGCTTTCTTT.

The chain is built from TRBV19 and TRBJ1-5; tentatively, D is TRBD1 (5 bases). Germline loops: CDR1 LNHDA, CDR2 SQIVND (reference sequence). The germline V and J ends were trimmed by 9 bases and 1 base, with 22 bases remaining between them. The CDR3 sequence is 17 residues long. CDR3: CASALRGNSQSNQPQHF. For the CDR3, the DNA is TGTGCCAGCGCCCTTCGGGGGAACAGTCAAAGCAATCAGCCCCAGCATTTT.

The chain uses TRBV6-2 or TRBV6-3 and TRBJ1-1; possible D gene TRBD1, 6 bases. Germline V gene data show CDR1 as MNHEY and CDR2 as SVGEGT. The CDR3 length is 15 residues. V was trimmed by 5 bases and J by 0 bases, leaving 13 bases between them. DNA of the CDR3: TGTGCCAGCAGTACTGGACAGAGAGTGAACACTGAAGCTTTCTTT. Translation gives CASSTGQRVNTEAFF.

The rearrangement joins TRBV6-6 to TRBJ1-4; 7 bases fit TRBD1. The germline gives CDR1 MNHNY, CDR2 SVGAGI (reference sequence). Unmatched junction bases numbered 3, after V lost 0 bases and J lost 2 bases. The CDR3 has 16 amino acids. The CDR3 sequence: CASSYSVTGTNEKLFF. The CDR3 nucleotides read TGTGCCAGCAGTTACTCGGTGACAGGGACTAATGAAAAACTGTTTTTT.

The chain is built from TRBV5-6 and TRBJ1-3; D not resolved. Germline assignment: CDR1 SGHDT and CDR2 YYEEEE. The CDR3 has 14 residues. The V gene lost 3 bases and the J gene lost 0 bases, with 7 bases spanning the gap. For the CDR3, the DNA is TGTGCCAGCAGCTCCCGACTCTCTGGAAACACCATATATTTT. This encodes CASSSRLSGNTIYF.

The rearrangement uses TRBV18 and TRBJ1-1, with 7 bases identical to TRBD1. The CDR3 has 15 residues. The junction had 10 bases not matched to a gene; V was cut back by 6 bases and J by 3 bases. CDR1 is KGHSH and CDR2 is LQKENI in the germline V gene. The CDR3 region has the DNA TGTGCCAGCTCCCCCCGGGACAGTGGGTACACTGAAGCTTTCTTT. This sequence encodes CASSPRDSGYTEAFF.

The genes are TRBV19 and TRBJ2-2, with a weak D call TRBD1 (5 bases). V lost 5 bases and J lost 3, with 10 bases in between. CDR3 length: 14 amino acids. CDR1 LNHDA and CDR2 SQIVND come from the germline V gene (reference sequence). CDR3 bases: TGTGCCAGTAGTTGGGGCGCGGACACCGGGGAGCTGTTTTTT. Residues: CASSWGADTGELFF.